Below, 4 T cell receptor beta chains from the same sample are listed, as sequenced in a study of tumor-infiltrating lymphocytes in primary liver carcinoma. The template, approximately 500 ng total RNA, yielded TCR beta cDNA made with a constant-region primer. Nested multiplex PCR, run for three rounds with slightly modified ARM-PCR, yielded TCR beta libraries. Forward primers for TRBV1-TRBV30 and a C-beta reverse primer served the first two PCR rounds, at 10 cycles each. TCRdb analysed the multiplex PCR reads with MiXCR anew, one entry per CDR3 protein. The data hold over 250,000 distinct CDR3 sequences, with 45% to 70% observed a single time. Germline DNA was extracted alongside blood RNA, which was obtained from unsorted whole blood. Sequencing was done on a sample of peripheral blood. All receptors come from a woman under 40 with primary liver carcinoma and hepatitis B virus infection.

In this sample, this clonotype turned up a few times. V and J are TRBV6-1 and TRBJ2-2; possible D gene TRBD1, 5 bases. Trimming pared 6 bases from V and 6 bases from J, leaving 11 bases between. CDR3 length: 13 residues. Germline V gives CDR1 MNHNS, CDR2 SASEGT. The CDR3 bases are TGTGCCAGCAGACTTCAGGGTCCCGGGGAGCTGTTTTTT. Its protein product is CASRLQGPGELFF.

This clonotype was detected only a few times. V usage is TRBV12-3 or TRBV12-4 and J usage is TRBJ2-5; 8 bases line up with TRBD1. V dropped 7 bases and J dropped 4; count of bases not matched to a gene: 11. This CDR3 contains 15 residues. The CDR3 protein is CASNPGQGRRETQYF. The CDR3, as DNA: TGTGCCAGCAATCCCGGACAGGGTCGTCGAGAGACCCAGTACTTC.

The chain links TRBV7-9 to TRBJ1-3, with D perhaps TRBD1 (6 bases). The CDR3 runs to 14 residues. CDR1 is SEHNR and CDR2 is FQNEAQ in the germline V gene (reference sequence). V dropped 9 bases and J dropped 2 bases, with 14 bases sitting between them. Here the CDR3 DNA reads TGTGCCAGTAGCAGTAACAGGGCTGGAAACACCATATATTTT. Translation: CASSSNRAGNTIYF.

The V and J genes are TRBV4-1 and TRBJ2-7; 9 nucleotides match TRBD2. Germline CDR1 and CDR2: MGHRA and YSYEKL. V dropped 3 bases and J dropped 0; count of bases not matched to a gene: 6. CDR3 length: 16 amino acids. CDR3: CASSQPISGSSYEQYF. In nucleotides, the CDR3 is TGCGCCAGCAGCCAGCCGATTAGCGGGAGCTCCTACGAGCAGTACTTC.